The 2 T cell receptor beta chains presented below share a single source sample, sequenced in a study of T cell responses to AZD1222 COVID-19 vaccine. Assay used: immunoSEQ multiplex PCR; TCRdb lists only in-frame clones, some missing. The repertoire holds about 150,000 clones, with roughly 89% as singletons. The source was peripheral blood, collected on day 0 of AZD1222 vaccination. These receptors all stem from an adult in good health.

The gene calls are TRBV7-2 and TRBJ2-7; D is possibly TRBD1 (5 bases). The CDR3 length is 13 residues. Germline CDR1 and CDR2: SGHTA and FQGNSA. V was trimmed by 5 bases and J by 7 bases, leaving 15 bases between them. The CDR3 here is CASSAQRGWEQYF. CDR3 nucleotides: TGTGCCAGCAGCGCTCAAAGGGGTTGGGAGCAGTACTTC.

V usage is TRBV19 and J usage is TRBJ2-7; D perhaps matches TRBD1 (7 bases). Germline V gene sequence: CDR1 LNHDA, CDR2 SQIVND (reference sequence). There are 18 residues in the CDR3. Trimming stripped 4 bases from V and 0 bases from J, with 22 bases between. CDR3 nucleotide sequence: TGTGCCAGTAGTACACAACCCAACAGGGGACTCTCCTCCTACGAGCAGTACTTC. Translated: CASSTQPNRGLSSYEQYF.